This TCR beta chain was profiled in a study of T cells after yellow fever vaccination. Study-wide results and caveats: Reappearance after the booster was observed for most primary-vaccination clones (roughly 97% CD4, about 86% CD8). Abundant clonotypes from the bulk population could contaminate FACS-sorted repertoires.

In making TCR cDNA, 5'RACE template switching added a universal primer site and UMIs to it. TCRdb redid the calling of the 5' RACE reads with MiXCR, one entry per CDR3 protein. The table lists some 320,000 distinct CDR3 sequences, approximately 8% of them singletons. A word on this clonotype: Its antigen is undetermined.

CDR1 SGHTA and CDR2 FQGNSA come from the germline V gene. The V end was cut by 5 bases, the J end by 5 bases, with 10 bases between. The CDR3 contains 13 residues. The sequencing used CD4+ T cells sorted from PBMCs, collected 5 days after the yellow fever booster vaccination. J is TRBJ2-1 and V is TRBV7-2, with D perhaps TRBD1 (5 bases). The sequence came from a man younger than 35 who received the YFV17D yellow fever vaccine. The CDR3, as DNA: TGTGCCAGCAGCGTGGACATAAACAATGAGCAGTTCTTC. Residues: CASSVDINNEQFF.